These 5 T cell receptor beta chains share one sample of origin, sequenced in a study of high-grade serous ovarian cancer treatment subgroups (dated by TCRdb to the early 2020s). The protocol used for the library was the immunoSEQ multiplex PCR assay. Drawn from immuneACCESS, this table holds only the in-frame rearrangements with V and J called that TCRdb kept. Clones are partly lost; checked studies trace under half to an unresolved V gene and leave the rest unexplained. Here the sample has more than 15,000 clones; 73% occur a single time. The ten most abundant clones make up more than 3.5% of the sample. The tumor samples were collected prior to definitive surgery or chemotherapy. Sequencing was done on a sample of tumor tissue. These receptors all stem from a human donor with high-grade serous ovarian cancer.

The V and J genes are TRBV6-6 and TRBJ2-1; no definite D call. Looked up from germline, CDR1 is MNHNY and CDR2 is SVGAGI (reference sequence). The V end lost 3 bases, the J end lost 4 bases, and 7 bases lay between the germline ends. The CDR3 runs to 13 residues. The CDR3 reads CASSYSHYNEQFF. CDR3 bases: TGTGCCAGCAGTTATAGTCATTACAATGAGCAGTTCTTC.

The rearrangement links TRBV12-5 to TRBJ2-1, with 10 bases lining up with TRBD1. V gave up 1 base and J gave up 6 bases; unmatched junction bases: 3. Germline-derived CDR1 and CDR2 are LGHNT and FRNRAP. The CDR3 is 15 residues long. The CDR3 coding sequence is TGTGCTAGTGGTTTGGGACAGGGGGCGAGCAATGAGCAGTTCTTC. Residues: CASGLGQGASNEQFF.

This chain uses TRBV5-8 with TRBJ1-2, with 7 bases fitting TRBD1. Germline lookup yields CDR1 SGHTS and CDR2 YDEGEE. CDR3 length: 11 amino acids. V lost 4 bases to trimming and J lost 12 bases; unmatched junction nucleotides: 6. The CDR3 region is CASSPDRAHTF. The CDR3 DNA reads TGTGCCAGCAGCCCTGACAGGGCCCACACCTTC.

The sample holds one count of this clone. CDR3 sequence (DNA): TGCGCCAGCAGCGCGGGCGTAACGGATGGCTACACCTTC. This gives the protein CASSAGVTDGYTF. The V call is TRBV5-1, the J call TRBJ1-2; unclear D gene. CDR3 length equals 13 residues. Trimming took off 4 bases at V and 6 bases at J, with 13 bases between the two ends. Germline assignment: CDR1 SGHRS and CDR2 YFSETQ.

This clone was detected only a few times. This sequence joins TRBV6-1 and TRBJ2-2; no definite D call. CDR3 length: 15 amino acids. Germline V gene sequence: CDR1 MNHNS, CDR2 SASEGT. The V gene lost 2 bases and the J gene lost 1 base, with 8 bases spanning the gap. The CDR3 protein is CASSERTENTGELFF. The CDR3 region has the DNA TGTGCCAGCAGTGAACGTACAGAGAACACCGGGGAGCTGTTTTTT.